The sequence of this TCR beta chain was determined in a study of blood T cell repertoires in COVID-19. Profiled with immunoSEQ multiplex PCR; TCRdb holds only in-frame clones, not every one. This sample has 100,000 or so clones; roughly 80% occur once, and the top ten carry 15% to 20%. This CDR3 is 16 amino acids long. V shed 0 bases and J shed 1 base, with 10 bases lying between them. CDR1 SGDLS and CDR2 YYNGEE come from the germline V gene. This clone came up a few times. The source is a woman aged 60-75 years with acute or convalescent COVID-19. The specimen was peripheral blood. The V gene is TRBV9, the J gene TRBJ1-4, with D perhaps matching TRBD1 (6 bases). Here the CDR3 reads CASSVERGGTNEKLFF. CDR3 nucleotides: TGTGCCAGCAGCGTAGAGAGGGGGGGAACTAATGAAAAACTGTTTTTT.